This TCR beta chain was sequenced in a study of blood T cell repertoires in COVID-19. Across the whole study: In each case, the material was cDNA or gDNA derived from T cells, B-cell-depleted T cells, or PBMCs.

Only in-frame clones appear in the TCRdb table, and some are missing; sequencing was by immunoSEQ multiplex PCR. The sample has about 200,000 clones, about 90% seen once. Sequenced input: peripheral blood. The source of this sequence is a man aged 50 to 60 with acute or convalescent COVID-19.

The CDR3 DNA reads TGTGCCAGCAGTTCACCATCCTACTCGCGGGGGGCCAGCGGAGATACGCAGTATTTT. Translating it yields CASSSPSYSRGASGDTQYF. The rearrangement links TRBV28 to TRBJ2-3, with 8 bases that match TRBD2. Germline V gene data show CDR1 as MDHEN and CDR2 as SYDVKM. The CDR3 length is 19 residues. V lost 4 bases, J lost 5 bases, and 20 bases stayed unmatched.